The present TCR beta chain was sequenced within a study of tumor-infiltrating lymphocytes in primary liver carcinoma. General study findings and limits: A significantly higher top-250-clone fraction was found in tumors than in blood (p = 0.039).

Points on this clonotype: Its antigen is unknown. Compared with germline, one end of the junction differs, possibly owing to a read error.

Making TCR beta cDNA involved 400 to 600 ng total RNA and a constant-region primer. Generation of the TCR beta libraries relied on three nested multiplex PCR rounds using slightly modified ARM-PCR. Investigators reported that the first two PCR rounds, at around 9 cycles each, used TRBV1-TRBV30 forward primers with a C-beta reverse primer. Each CDR3 protein is one row after TCRdb ran MiXCR on the multiplex PCR reads. The data contain more than 30,000 distinct CDR3 sequences, approximately 71% of them singletons. Per germline, CDR1 SNHLY and CDR2 FYNNEI. The CDR3 loop spans 14 amino acids. From 20-30 mg of unsorted bulk tissue, DNA and RNA were co-extracted together. Surgery removed the patients' primary liver carcinoma.

This sequence joins TRBV2 and TRBJ2-6; TRBD2 is a possible D gene (5 bases). The source of this sequence is a man aged 35-49 years with primary liver carcinoma and hepatitis B virus infection. The sequencing sample was made of tumor-adjacent normal liver tissue. The CDR3 sequence is CASGVDSGANVLTF. The CDR3 coding sequence is TGCGCCAGCGGTGTGGATTCTGGGGCCAACGTCCTGACTTTC. The whole variable domain, remainder taken from reference TRBV2 and TRBJ2-6, is EPEVTQTPSHQVTQMGQEVILRCVPISNHLYFYWYRQILGQKVEFLVSFYNNEISEKSEIFDDQFSVERPDGSNFTLKIRSTKLEDSAMYFCASGVDSGANVLTFGAGSRLTVL.